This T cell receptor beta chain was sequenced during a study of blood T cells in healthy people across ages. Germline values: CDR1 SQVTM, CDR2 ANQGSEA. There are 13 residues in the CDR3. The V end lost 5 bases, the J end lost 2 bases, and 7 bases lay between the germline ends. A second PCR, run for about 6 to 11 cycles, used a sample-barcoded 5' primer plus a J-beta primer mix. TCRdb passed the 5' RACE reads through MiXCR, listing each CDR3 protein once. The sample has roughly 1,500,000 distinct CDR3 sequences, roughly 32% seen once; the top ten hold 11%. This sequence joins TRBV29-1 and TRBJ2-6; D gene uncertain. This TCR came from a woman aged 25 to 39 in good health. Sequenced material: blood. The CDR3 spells CSVWTAGANVLTF. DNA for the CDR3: TGCAGCGTTTGGACCGCTGGGGCCAACGTCCTGACTTTC. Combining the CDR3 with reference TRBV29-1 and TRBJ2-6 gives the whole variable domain SAVISQKPSRDICQRGTSLTIQCQVDSQVTMMFWYRQQPGQSLTLIATANQGSEATYESGFVIDKFPISRPNLTFSTLTVSNMSPEDSSIYLCSVWTAGANVLTFGAGSRLTVL.